The 29 T cell receptor beta chains listed next were all sequenced from one sample in a study of blood T cell repertoires in COVID-19. Measured with immunoSEQ multiplex PCR; TCRdb has only the in-frame clones, and not every one. Among 100,000 or so clones listed, 69% were seen once. Sample: peripheral blood. Receptors were obtained from a man older than 75 with acute or convalescent COVID-19.

V is TRBV9 and J is TRBJ2-3; 7 bases map to TRBD1. The CDR3 is 15 amino acids. V was clipped by 4 bases and J by 1 base; unmatched bases: 6. CDR1 SGDLS and CDR2 YYNGEE come from the germline V gene. The CDR3: CASSPTGVGTDTQYF. CDR3 coding DNA: TGTGCCAGCAGCCCAACAGGGGTGGGCACAGATACGCAGTATTTT.

The genes are TRBV7-2 and TRBJ2-2, with D tentatively TRBD2 (6 bases). Trimming removed 5 bases from V and 5 bases from J, with 12 bases in between. The CDR3 spans 14 residues. In germline, CDR1 is SGHTA, CDR2 FQGNSA. The CDR3 region is CASSAGLPTGELFF. The DNA of the CDR3 is TGTGCCAGCAGCGCGGGACTCCCTACCGGGGAGCTGTTTTTT.

The rearrangement uses TRBV12-3 or TRBV12-4 and TRBJ1-2; 9 bases match TRBD1. The CDR3 runs 13 residues. V lost 1 base, J lost 10 bases, and 4 bases stayed unmatched. The CDR3 region is CASSLGTGAPYTF. The CDR3 bases are TGTGCCAGCAGTTTAGGGACAGGGGCACCCTACACCTTC.

V is TRBV6-5 and J is TRBJ2-1, with D possibly matching TRBD1 (7 bases). V dropped 6 bases and J dropped 4 bases, with 13 bases sitting between them. This CDR3 has 14 amino acids. Per the germline V gene, CDR1 is MNHEY and CDR2 is SVGAGI. CDR3 in amino acids: CASRRAGGYNEQFF. CDR3 nucleotide sequence: TGTGCCAGCAGAAGGGCAGGGGGGTACAATGAGCAGTTCTTC.

This sequence joins TRBV10-2 and TRBJ2-7, with 14 bases that match TRBD2. Trimming removed 8 bases from V and 5 bases from J; junction bases left unmatched: 11. This CDR3 contains 16 residues. The germline V gene encodes CDR1 WSHSY and CDR2 SAAADI. The CDR3, as DNA: TGCGCCAGCGGCCGAGGGACTAGCGGGAGATCCCACGAGCAGTACTTC. This sequence encodes CASGRGTSGRSHEQYF.

The rearrangement links TRBV29-1 to TRBJ2-3, with TRBD1 identical over 8 bases. J lost 5 bases, V lost 5 bases, and 6 bases had no gene match. Germline V gives CDR1 SQVTM, CDR2 ANQGSEA. The CDR3 is 13 amino acids. CDR3 nucleotides: TGCAGCGTTTTGAGACAGGGGATAGATACGCAGTATTTT. Protein sequence: CSVLRQGIDTQYF.

The CDR3 spells CASSLGHEQFF. CDR3 nucleotides: TGTGCCAGCAGCCTTGGACACGAGCAGTTCTTC. V usage is TRBV7-3 and J usage is TRBJ2-1, with D maybe TRBD1 (5 bases). Per the germline V gene, CDR1 is SGHTA and CDR2 is FQGTGA. There are 11 residues in the CDR3. Trimming removed 5 bases from V and 10 bases from J, with 9 bases in between.

This chain links TRBV11-2 with TRBJ2-5; D not resolved. Germline assignment: CDR1 SGHAT and CDR2 FQNNGV. V lost 4 bases and J lost 10, with 10 bases in between. The CDR3 extends over 11 amino acids. The CDR3 here is CASSSSSNQYF. The CDR3 coding sequence is TGTGCCAGCAGCTCATCTAGTAACCAGTACTTC.

This clone came up many times. The genes are TRBV7-9 and TRBJ1-3, with D possibly being TRBD1 (5 bases). CDR1 is SEHNR, CDR2 FQNEAQ, per germline (reference sequence). V was trimmed by 8 bases and J by 4 bases, leaving 18 bases between them. The CDR3 has 15 residues. The CDR3 bases are TGTGCCAGCGGGGGAGGAGTTGATGCGGGAAACACCATATATTTT. Its protein product is CASGGGVDAGNTIYF.

V gene TRBV29-1 combines with J gene TRBJ1-5, with D perhaps matching TRBD1 (5 bases). Germline-derived CDR1 and CDR2 are SQVTM and ANQGSEA. V lost 4 bases and J 6 bases, leaving 13 bases between the germline ends. The CDR3 has 13 amino acids. This CDR3 reads CSVGQGFGQPQHF. CDR3 nucleotides: TGCAGCGTTGGGCAGGGATTTGGTCAGCCCCAGCATTTT.

V and J are TRBV4-2 and TRBJ2-3, with 11 bases fitting TRBD2. Germline-derived CDR1 and CDR2 are LGHNA and YNFKEQ. This CDR3 region has 18 residues. With V trimmed by 3 bases and J by 3 bases, 11 bases remained unmatched. The CDR3 bases are TGTGCCAGCAGCCAGAACCCCCAAACTAGCGGGAGAACAGATACGCAGTATTTT. It codes for CASSQNPQTSGRTDTQYF.

This chain links TRBV5-4 with TRBJ2-3; 9 bases are a match to TRBD2. J lost 2 bases, V lost 4 bases, and 5 bases had no gene match. The CDR3 consists of 15 residues. Looked up from germline, CDR1 is SGHNT and CDR2 is YYREEE (reference sequence). The CDR3 DNA follows: TGTGCCAGCAGCCCCCCTAGCGGGAACACAGATACGCAGTATTTT. Its translation: CASSPPSGNTDTQYF. Combining the CDR3 with reference TRBV5-4 and TRBJ2-3 gives the whole variable domain ETGVTQSPTHLIKTRGQQVTLRCSSQSGHNTVSWYQQALGQGPQFIFQYYREEENGRGNFPPRFSGLQFPNYSSELNVNALELDDSALYLCASSPPSGNTDTQYFGPGTRLTVL.

This clone was seen a few times. This rearrangement joins TRBV30 to TRBJ1-2, with 9 positions matching TRBD1. V lost 3 bases, J lost 4 bases, and 6 bases stayed unmatched. This CDR3 has 14 residues. Germline V gene sequence: CDR1 GTSNPN, CDR2 SVGIG (reference sequence). The CDR3 reads CAWRRQGESYGYTF. The CDR3, as DNA: TGTGCCTGGAGAAGACAGGGGGAGAGCTATGGCTACACCTTC.

The chain links TRBV27 to TRBJ2-3; D perhaps matches TRBD2 (6 bases). The CDR3 covers 16 residues. Trimming took 3 bases from V and 5 from J, leaving 18 bases between them. Germline V gives CDR1 MNHEY, CDR2 SMNVEV (reference sequence). CDR3 sequence: CASSFLVPGAGDTQYF. For the CDR3, the DNA is TGTGCCAGCAGTTTCTTGGTTCCGGGAGCGGGAGATACGCAGTATTTT.

The chain has TRBV2 and TRBJ2-7; weak D call: TRBD1 (5 bases). The CDR3 has 13 residues. V lost 4 bases and J lost 3, with 10 bases in between. Germline V gene lookup returns CDR1 SNHLY and CDR2 FYNNEI. The CDR3 here is CASSVLGVYEQYF. As DNA, the CDR3 is TGTGCCAGCAGTGTATTAGGGGTCTACGAGCAGTACTTC.

The rearrangement uses TRBV6-6 and TRBJ2-3; 13 bases are shared with TRBD2. With 5 bases clipped from V and 7 bases from J, the junction kept 6 bases outside the gene matches. CDR3 length equals 15 residues. The V gene's germline CDR1 is MNHNY and CDR2 SVGAGI (reference sequence). DNA for the CDR3: TGTGCCAGCAGTCCGACTAGCGGGAGGAGCAATACGCAGTATTTT. Residues: CASSPTSGRSNTQYF.

The gene calls are TRBV7-2 and TRBJ2-1; 7 nucleotides agree with TRBD2. This CDR3 region has 18 residues. The V segment lost 5 bases and the J segment 7 bases; nucleotides outside the gene matches: 20. CDR1 is SGHTA and CDR2 is FQGNSA in the germline V gene. The CDR3, as DNA: TGTGCCAGCAGCCCGCAAGACTTCTCGGCGGGAGCTCGTAATGAGCAGTTCTTC. Its protein product is CASSPQDFSAGARNEQFF.

The rearrangement joins TRBV7-8 to TRBJ2-7, with D perhaps matching TRBD2 (6 bases). Germline CDR1 SGHVS, CDR2 FQNEAQ. Trimming pared 1 base from V and 2 bases from J, leaving 15 bases between. The CDR3 is made up of 16 amino acids. The CDR3 reads CASSLGIGSGAYEQYF. CDR3 nucleotide sequence: TGTGCCAGCAGCTTAGGTATTGGTAGCGGCGCCTACGAGCAGTACTTC. The full variable domain, with the rest looked up from reference TRBV7-8 and TRBJ2-7, is GAGVSQSPRYKVAKRGQDVALRCDPISGHVSLFWYQQALGQGPEFLTYFQNEAQLDKSGLPSDRFFAERPEGSVSTLKIQRTQQEDSAVYLCASSLGIGSGAYEQYFGPGTRLTVT.

The V call is TRBV9, the J call TRBJ2-4; tentative D call: TRBD2 (5 bases). The CDR3 totals 15 residues. CDR1 and CDR2 (germline): SGDLS, YYNGEE. The V end was cut by 0 bases, the J end by 8 bases, with 15 bases between. CDR3 DNA: TGTGCCAGCAGCGTAGGCTCAGTGGCCGGGGACATTCAGTACTTC. Residues: CASSVGSVAGDIQYF. Supplemented by reference TRBV9 and TRBJ2-4, the full variable domain reads DSGVTQTPKHLITATGQRVTLRCSPRSGDLSVYWYQQSLDQGLQFLIQYYNGEERAKGNILERFSAQQFPDLHSELNLSSLELGDSALYFCASSVGSVAGDIQYFGAGTRLSVL.

CDR3 residues: CASSRTGVGGELFF. CDR3 in DNA: TGTGCCAGCAGCCGGACAGGGGTTGGCGGGGAGCTGTTTTTT. The genes are TRBV7-8 and TRBJ2-2; 9 bases fit TRBD1. Germline CDR1 is SGHVS and CDR2 is FQNEAQ. The CDR3 is 14 amino acids. The trim removed 5 bases at V and 7 bases at J, leaving 5 bases unmatched.

The chain is built from TRBV5-1 and TRBJ1-4; 9 bases align to TRBD1. The V gene end was trimmed by 0 bases and the J gene end by 8 bases; junction bases not matched to a gene: 8. The CDR3 runs to 16 residues. CDR1 and CDR2 (germline): SGHRS, YFSETQ. CDR3 nucleotide sequence: TGCGCCAGCAGCTTGGCCAGGGGACAGGGTTGGGAAAAACTGTTTTTT. Amino acid sequence: CASSLARGQGWEKLFF.

This clone was counted between two and nine times. The rearrangement uses TRBV2 and TRBJ2-1; TRBD1 is a possible D gene (5 bases). The CDR3 runs 13 residues. V lost 8 bases and J 5 bases, leaving 13 bases between the germline ends. CDR1 and CDR2 from the germline V gene are SNHLY and FYNNEI. CDR3 loop: CASGAMADNEQFF. The CDR3 DNA sequence: TGTGCCAGCGGGGCCATGGCGGACAATGAGCAGTTCTTC.

This chain connects TRBV18 to TRBJ2-7; D is perhaps TRBD1 (6 bases). With 4 bases removed from V and 5 bases from J, the gap between germline ends came to 15 bases. Per the germline V gene, CDR1 is KGHSH and CDR2 is LQKENI. The CDR3 is 14 amino acids. CDR3 bases: TGTGCCAGCTCACTATTCCGGGACATGGACGAGCAGTACTTC. It is translated as CASSLFRDMDEQYF.

The chain couples TRBV11-2 to TRBJ2-2, with D possibly TRBD2 on 6 matching bases. CDR1 SGHAT and CDR2 FQNNGV come from the germline V gene. The CDR3 runs 14 residues. With 2 bases removed from V and 5 bases from J, the gap between germline ends came to 9 bases. CDR3 nucleotide sequence: TGTGCCAGCAGCTTAAATGCGGGAACCGGGGAGCTGTTTTTT. Translated: CASSLNAGTGELFF.

Only a few counts were recorded for this clone. This chain uses TRBV29-1 with TRBJ1-2; TRBD1 matches 9 bases. The CDR3 contains 15 residues. The J segment lost 5 bases and the V segment lost 5 bases, leaving 12 bases of the junction unmatched. Germline CDR1 and CDR2: SQVTM and ANQGSEA. CDR3 loop: CSVLLSGQGGYGYTF. CDR3 nucleotide sequence: TGCAGCGTTCTTTTATCGGGACAGGGAGGATATGGCTACACCTTC.

Only a few counts were recorded for this clone. The chain is built from TRBV10-3 and TRBJ2-7; 9 bases line up with TRBD2. This CDR3 has 14 amino acids. The germline V gene has CDR1 ENHRY and CDR2 SYGVKD. Losses at the gene ends were 6 bases for V and 0 bases for J; bases not matched to a gene: 3. The CDR3, as DNA: TGTGCCATCAGCCATAGCGGGAGCTCCTACGAGCAGTACTTC. It translates to CAISHSGSSYEQYF.

The V call is TRBV3-1 (or the pseudogene TRBV3-2), the J call TRBJ1-6; no clear D gene. The CDR3 loop spans 19 amino acids. Trimming stripped 0 bases from V and 0 bases from J, with 15 bases between. From germline, CDR1 is LGHDT and CDR2 YNNKEL (reference sequence). CDR3 sequence reads: CASSQDLVQTSSYNSPLHF. The CDR3 DNA sequence: TGTGCCAGCAGCCAAGATCTCGTACAGACTAGCTCCTATAATTCACCCCTCCACTTT.

The rearrangement links TRBV6-6 to TRBJ1-6, with a weak D call TRBD1 (5 bases). Trimming took 6 bases from V and 9 from J, leaving 18 bases between them. Germline V CDR1 and CDR2: MNHNY, SVGAGI (reference sequence). The CDR3 covers 15 residues. The CDR3 is CASSTDSLMISPLHF. CDR3 nucleotide sequence: TGTGCCAGCAGCACAGACAGCCTAATGATTTCACCCCTCCACTTT.

The chain joins TRBV27 to TRBJ2-5; D possibly corresponds to TRBD2 (6 bases). This CDR3 region has 15 residues. V was shortened by 1 base and J by 4 bases, with 13 bases between the two germline ends. Germline V gene lookup returns CDR1 MNHEY and CDR2 SMNVEV (reference sequence). The CDR3 loop is CASSLYGGSGETQYF. The CDR3 DNA reads as TGTGCCAGCAGTTTATATGGGGGGTCAGGAGAGACCCAGTACTTC.